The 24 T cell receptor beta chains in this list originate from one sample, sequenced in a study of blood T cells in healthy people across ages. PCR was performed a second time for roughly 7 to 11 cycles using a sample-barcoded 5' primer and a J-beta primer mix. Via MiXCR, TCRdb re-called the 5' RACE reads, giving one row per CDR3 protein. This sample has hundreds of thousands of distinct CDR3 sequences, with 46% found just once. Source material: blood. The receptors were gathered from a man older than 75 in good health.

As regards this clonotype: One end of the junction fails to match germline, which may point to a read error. CDR3 DNA sequence: TGTGCCGTCAGTCCTTCGGACAGTCTCGGCTACACCTTC. It yields the protein CAVSPSDSLGYTF. This chain connects TRBV10-3 to TRBJ1-2; D is perhaps TRBD1 (6 bases). Per the germline V gene, CDR1 is ENHRY and CDR2 is SYGVKD. The CDR3 contains 13 residues.

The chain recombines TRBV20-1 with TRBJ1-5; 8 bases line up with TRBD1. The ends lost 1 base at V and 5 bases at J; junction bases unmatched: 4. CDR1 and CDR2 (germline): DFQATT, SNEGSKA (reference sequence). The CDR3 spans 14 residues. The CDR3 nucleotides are TGCAGTGCTAGAGCCCGACAGGGGTATCAGCCCCAGCATTTT. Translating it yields CSARARQGYQPQHF.

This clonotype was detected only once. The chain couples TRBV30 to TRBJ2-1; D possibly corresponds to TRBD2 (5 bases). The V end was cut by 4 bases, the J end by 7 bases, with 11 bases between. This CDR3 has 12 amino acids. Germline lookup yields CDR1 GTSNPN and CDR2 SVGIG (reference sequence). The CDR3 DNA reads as TGTGCCTGGACCCCGGGAAGGAATGAGCAGTTCTTC. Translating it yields CAWTPGRNEQFF.

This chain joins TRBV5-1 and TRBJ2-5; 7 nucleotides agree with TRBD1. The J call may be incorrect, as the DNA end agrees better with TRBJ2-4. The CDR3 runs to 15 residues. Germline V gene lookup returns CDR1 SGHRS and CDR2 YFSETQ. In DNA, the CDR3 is TGCGCCAGCAGCTCGACAGGGAGTTTTGTCAACATTCAGTACTTC. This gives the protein CASSSTGSFVNIQYF.

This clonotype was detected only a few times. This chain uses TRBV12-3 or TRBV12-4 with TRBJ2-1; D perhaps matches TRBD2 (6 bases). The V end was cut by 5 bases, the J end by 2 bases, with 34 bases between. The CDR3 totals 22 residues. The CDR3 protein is CASSLLIRGGLKVFGPYNEQFF. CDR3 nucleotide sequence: TGTGCCAGCAGTCTACTGATCCGGGGAGGATTGAAGGTATTCGGACCCTACAATGAGCAGTTCTTC.

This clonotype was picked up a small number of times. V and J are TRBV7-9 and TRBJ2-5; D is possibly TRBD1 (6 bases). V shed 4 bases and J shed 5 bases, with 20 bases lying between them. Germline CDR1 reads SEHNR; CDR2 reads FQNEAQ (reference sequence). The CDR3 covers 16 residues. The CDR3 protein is CASSSSIQGKGETQYF. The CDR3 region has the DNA TGTGCCAGCAGCTCCTCGATCCAGGGGAAAGGGGAGACCCAGTACTTC.

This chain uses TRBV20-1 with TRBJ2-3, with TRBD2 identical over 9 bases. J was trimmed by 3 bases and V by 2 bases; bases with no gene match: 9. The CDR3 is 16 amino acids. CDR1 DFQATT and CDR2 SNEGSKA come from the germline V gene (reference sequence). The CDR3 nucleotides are TGCAGTGCTAGATCCTGGGGACTAGCTGGGACAGATACGCAGTATTTT. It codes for CSARSWGLAGTDTQYF.

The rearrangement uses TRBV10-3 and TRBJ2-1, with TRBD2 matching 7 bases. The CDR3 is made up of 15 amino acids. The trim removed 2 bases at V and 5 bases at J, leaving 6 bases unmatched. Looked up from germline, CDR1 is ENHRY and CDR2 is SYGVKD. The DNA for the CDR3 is TGTGCCATCAGTGAGGGGCGGGAGAGCAACAATGAGCAGTTCTTC. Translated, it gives CAISEGRESNNEQFF.

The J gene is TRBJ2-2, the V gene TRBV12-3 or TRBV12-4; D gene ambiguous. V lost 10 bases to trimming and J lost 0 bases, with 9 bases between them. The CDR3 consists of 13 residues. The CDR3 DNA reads TGTGCCAATGAGGTAGCGAACACCGGGGAGCTGTTTTTT. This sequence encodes CANEVANTGELFF.

CDR3 DNA: TGTGCCAGCGAAACGCACAGGGTGACCTATAATTCACCCCTCCACTTT. Encoded protein: CASETHRVTYNSPLHF. The chain is built from TRBV28 and TRBJ1-6, with D perhaps TRBD1 (6 bases). This CDR3 contains 16 residues. Deletions cut 8 bases from V and 2 bases from J, with 16 bases between. Germline lookup yields CDR1 MDHEN and CDR2 SYDVKM.

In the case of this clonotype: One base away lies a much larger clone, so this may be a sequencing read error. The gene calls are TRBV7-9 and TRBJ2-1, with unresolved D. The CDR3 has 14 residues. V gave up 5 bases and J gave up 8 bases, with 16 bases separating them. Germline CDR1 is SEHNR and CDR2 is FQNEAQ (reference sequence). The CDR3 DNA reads TGTGCCAGCAGCAGGGTGGACGCGAACGATGAGCAGTTCTTC. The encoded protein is CASSRVDANDEQFF.

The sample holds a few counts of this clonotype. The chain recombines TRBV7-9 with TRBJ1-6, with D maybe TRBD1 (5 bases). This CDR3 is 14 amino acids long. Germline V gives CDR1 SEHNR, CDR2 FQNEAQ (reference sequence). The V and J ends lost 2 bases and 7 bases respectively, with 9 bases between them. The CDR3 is CASSLQGTNSPLHF. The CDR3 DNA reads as TGTGCCAGCAGCTTACAGGGAACGAATTCACCCCTCCACTTT. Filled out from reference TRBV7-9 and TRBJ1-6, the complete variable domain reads DTGVSQNPRHKITKRGQNVTFRCDPISEHNRLYWYRQTLGQGPEFLTYFQNEAQLEKSRLLSDRFSAERPKGSFSTLEIQRTEQGDSAMYLCASSLQGTNSPLHFGNGTRLTVT.

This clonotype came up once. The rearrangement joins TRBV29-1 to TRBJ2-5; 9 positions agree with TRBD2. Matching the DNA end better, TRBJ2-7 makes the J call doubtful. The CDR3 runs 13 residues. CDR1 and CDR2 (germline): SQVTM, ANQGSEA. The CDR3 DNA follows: TGCAGCACCTATAGCGGGAGAAACAACGAGCAGTACTTC. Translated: CSTYSGRNNEQYF.

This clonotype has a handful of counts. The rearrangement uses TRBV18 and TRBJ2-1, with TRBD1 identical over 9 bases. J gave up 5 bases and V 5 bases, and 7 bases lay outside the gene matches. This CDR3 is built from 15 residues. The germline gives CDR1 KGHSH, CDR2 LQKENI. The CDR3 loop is CASSSRDRDNNEQFF. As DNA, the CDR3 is TGTGCCAGCTCATCCCGGGACAGGGATAACAATGAGCAGTTCTTC.

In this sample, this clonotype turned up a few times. CDR3 sequence (DNA): TGTGCCACCAGCAGAGGGACAGGCGACAATGAGCAGTTCTTC. Protein product: CATSRGTGDNEQFF. The chain joins TRBV15 to TRBJ2-1, with 7 bases that match TRBD1. The ends lost 1 base at V and 5 bases at J; junction bases unmatched: 2. The V gene's germline CDR1 is LNHNV and CDR2 YYDKDF (reference sequence). The CDR3 covers 14 residues.

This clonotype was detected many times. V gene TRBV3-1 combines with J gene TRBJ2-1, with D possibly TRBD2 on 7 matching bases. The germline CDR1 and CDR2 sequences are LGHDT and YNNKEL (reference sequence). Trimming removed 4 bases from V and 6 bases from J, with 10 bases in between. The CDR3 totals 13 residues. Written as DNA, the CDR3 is TGTGCCAGCAGCCGGGGGGGCTCCAATGAGCAGTTCTTC. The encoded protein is CASSRGGSNEQFF.

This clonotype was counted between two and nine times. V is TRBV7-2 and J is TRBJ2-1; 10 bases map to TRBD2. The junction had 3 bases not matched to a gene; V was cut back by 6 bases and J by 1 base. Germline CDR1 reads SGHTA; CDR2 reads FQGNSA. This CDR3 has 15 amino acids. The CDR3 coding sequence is TGTGCCAGCAGTATAGCGGGAGGATCCTACAATGAGCAGTTCTTC. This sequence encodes CASSIAGGSYNEQFF.

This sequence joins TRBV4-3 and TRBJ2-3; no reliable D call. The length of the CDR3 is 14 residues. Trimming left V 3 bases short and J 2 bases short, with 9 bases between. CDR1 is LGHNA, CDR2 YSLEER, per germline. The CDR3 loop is CASSHGRDTDTQYF. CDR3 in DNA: TGCGCCAGCAGCCACGGTAGAGACACAGATACGCAGTATTTT.

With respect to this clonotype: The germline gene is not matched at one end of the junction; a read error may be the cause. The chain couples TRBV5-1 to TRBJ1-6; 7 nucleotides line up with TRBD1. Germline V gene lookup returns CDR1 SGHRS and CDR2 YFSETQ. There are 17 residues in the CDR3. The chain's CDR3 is CASSFGQARRGNSPLHF. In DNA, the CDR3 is TGCGCTAGCAGCTTCGGACAGGCACGTCGGGGAAATTCACCCCTCCACTTT.

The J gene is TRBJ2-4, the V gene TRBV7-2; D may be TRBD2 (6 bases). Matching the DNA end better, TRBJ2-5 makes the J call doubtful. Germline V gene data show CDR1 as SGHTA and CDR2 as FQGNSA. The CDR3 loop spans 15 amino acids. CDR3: CASSLGVGGQETQYF. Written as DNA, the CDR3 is TGTGCCAGCAGCTTAGGTGTAGGAGGGCAAGAGACCCAGTACTTC.

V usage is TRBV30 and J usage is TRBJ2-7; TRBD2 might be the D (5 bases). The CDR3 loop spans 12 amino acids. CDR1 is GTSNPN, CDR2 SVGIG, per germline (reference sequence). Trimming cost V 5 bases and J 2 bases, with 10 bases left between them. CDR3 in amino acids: CAWRAGPYEQYF. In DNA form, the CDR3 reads TGTGCCTGGCGGGCGGGTCCCTACGAGCAGTACTTC.

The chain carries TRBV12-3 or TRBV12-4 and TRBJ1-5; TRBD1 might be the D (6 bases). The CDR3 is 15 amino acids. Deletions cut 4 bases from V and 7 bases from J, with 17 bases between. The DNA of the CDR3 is TGTGCCAGCAGTTCGGGGGCCAGGGTCGACCAGCCCCAGCATTTT. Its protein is CASSSGARVDQPQHF.

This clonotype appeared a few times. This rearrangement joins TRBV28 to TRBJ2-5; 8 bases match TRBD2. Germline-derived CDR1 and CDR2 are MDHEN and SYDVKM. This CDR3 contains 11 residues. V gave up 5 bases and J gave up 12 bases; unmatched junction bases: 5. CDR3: CASSRGGWEYF. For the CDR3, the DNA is TGTGCCAGCAGTCGCGGGGGGTGGGAGTACTTC.

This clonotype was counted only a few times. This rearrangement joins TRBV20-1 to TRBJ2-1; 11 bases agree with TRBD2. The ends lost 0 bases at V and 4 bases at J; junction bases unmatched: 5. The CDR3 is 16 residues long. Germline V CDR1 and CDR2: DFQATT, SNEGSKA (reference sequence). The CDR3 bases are TGCAGTGCTAGAGATTATACTAGCGGGAGTTACAATGAGCAGTTCTTC. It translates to CSARDYTSGSYNEQFF.